This passage covers 2 T cell receptor beta chains from one sample sequenced in a study of CD8 T cells in Susac syndrome. Random-hexamer reverse transcription was applied to about 0.45 to 1 ug RNA. MiXCR, run by TCRdb on the immunoSEQ multiplex PCR reads, gives a single entry per CDR3 protein. This sample yields 110,000 or so distinct CDR3 sequences, of which about 95% are seen a single time; about 0.089% belongs to the top ten. The sequenced material came from CD4+ T cells from PBMCs. These receptors came from a human donor in good health.

This clonotype was seen a few times. The chain joins TRBV10-3 to TRBJ2-7; maybe TRBD1 (5 bases). In germline, CDR1 is ENHRY, CDR2 SYGVKD. This CDR3 has 12 residues. The V gene lost 4 bases and the J gene lost 1 base, with 5 bases spanning the gap. CDR3: CAISGTSYEQYF. The CDR3 DNA is TGTGCCATCAGTGGGACATCCTACGAGCAGTACTTC.

This sequence joins TRBV3-1 and TRBJ2-7; a possible D gene is TRBD2 (5 bases). V lost 0 bases to trimming and J lost 5 bases, with 5 bases between them. Germline lookup yields CDR1 LGHDT and CDR2 YNNKEL (reference sequence). CDR3 length: 12 residues. This chain's CDR3 is CASSQDSDEQYF. Written as DNA, the CDR3 is TGTGCCAGCAGCCAAGATAGCGACGAGCAGTACTTC.